Detailed here is one T cell receptor (beta chain). Authors' data handling: Reference gene primer amplification in the assay estimated nucleated cell counts. Some clones are missing from TCRdb's copy, which holds only in-frame ones; the method was immunoSEQ multiplex PCR. V, J and clone size are those of that table, while D and trimming were read from the DNA. The sample holds hundreds of thousands of clones; around 83% are singletons and the top ten take more than 7%. The source of the sample is a study of blood T cell repertoires in COVID-19. Overall study: Sites in the United States, Italy and Spain provided acute and convalescent COVID-19 samples. T cells, B-cell-depleted T cells, or PBMCs provided the cDNA or gDNA that served as material.

There are 16 residues in the CDR3. In germline, CDR1 is LNHDA, CDR2 SQIVND (reference sequence). J gave up 0 bases and V 6 bases, and 7 bases lay outside the gene matches. Material: peripheral blood. This TCR came from a man of 80 years or more with acute or convalescent COVID-19. This chain joins TRBV19 and TRBJ1-1, with TRBD1 matching over 10 bases. This chain's CDR3 is CASRTGQGRMNTEAFF. CDR3 DNA sequence: TGTGCCAGTAGGACGGGACAGGGGCGCATGAACACTGAAGCTTTCTTT.